The clone carrying this TCR beta chain appeared many times. As for time point: before trial treatment. Deletions cut 1 base from V and 3 bases from J, with 12 bases between. The germline V gene encodes CDR1 SGDLS and CDR2 YYNGEE. The CDR3 is 15 residues long. Alpha- and beta-chain coverage of first-strand cDNA came from TRAV- and TRBV-specific primers. The PCR that amplified TCRs ran for about 20 cycles, relying on a constant-region primer and a V-primer adapter. TCRdb called the reads again in MiXCR, with one record for every CDR3 protein. The sample has tens of thousands of distinct CDR3 sequences; around 31% are singletons. These data originate in a study of low-dose radiotherapy and immunotherapy resistance in tumors. Study-wide context: Treatment included intravenous cyclophosphamide dosed at 200 mg/m2 every two weeks, one day before radiation and immunotherapy. Starting cycle 1 day 1, oral aspirin 300 mg was given daily for four cycles.

This rearrangement joins TRBV9 to TRBJ2-3, with a weak D call TRBD2 (6 bases). The sample here was PBMCs, taken before treatment. This TCR came from a female donor with ovarian cancer. The chain's CDR3 is CASSVIGGATDTQYF. CDR3 in DNA: TGTGCCAGCAGCGTAATTGGCGGGGCGACAGATACGCAGTATTTT.